One and the same sample provided the 3 T cell receptor beta chains below, sequenced in a study of blood T cell repertoires in COVID-19. Profiled with immunoSEQ multiplex PCR; TCRdb holds only in-frame clones, not every one. Of almost 300,000 clones in the sample, over 85% are singletons; the top ten hold 11%. Specimen: peripheral blood. The source of these receptors is a woman in her twenties or thirties with COVID-19, enrolled during active disease.

In this sample, this clone turned up once. The chain has TRBV4-1 and TRBJ2-1; TRBD1 agrees at 9 bases. The CDR3 covers 16 residues. Unmatched junction bases numbered 6, after V lost 4 bases and J lost 2 bases. From germline, CDR1 is MGHRA and CDR2 YSYEKL. CDR3 residues: CASSRSDRGTYNEQFF. The CDR3 DNA sequence: TGCGCCAGCAGCCGGTCAGACAGGGGGACCTACAATGAGCAGTTCTTC.

The chain employs TRBV5-4 and TRBJ2-2; D possibly corresponds to TRBD1 (6 bases). The V gene lost 1 base and the J gene lost 8 bases, with 12 bases spanning the gap. The CDR3 covers 14 residues. Germline V lookup: CDR1 SGHNT, CDR2 YYREEE (reference sequence). Here the CDR3 DNA reads TGTGCCAGCAGCTTGCAGAGCAGGGGAGGGGAGCTGTTTTTT. Amino acids: CASSLQSRGGELFF.

This clone was detected once. The J gene is TRBJ1-4, the V gene TRBV6-5, with D perhaps matching TRBD1 (5 bases). The CDR3 loop spans 15 amino acids. Trimming took off 9 bases at V and 4 bases at J, with 18 bases between the two ends. The germline CDR1 and CDR2 sequences are MNHEY and SVGAGI. The CDR3 coding sequence is TGTGCCAGTTCGGGGGGGGACGGAATTAATGAAAAACTGTTTTTT. Translating gives CASSGGDGINEKLFF.